This record looks at one T cell receptor (beta chain) sequence and its context. Assay used: immunoSEQ multiplex PCR; TCRdb lists only in-frame clones, some missing. The repertoire holds about 250,000 clones, about 83% seen once, with about 3% in the top ten. V shed 5 bases and J shed 3 bases, with 16 bases lying between them. Germline V gene sequence: CDR1 MNHEY, CDR2 SVGAGI. This CDR3 comprises 15 residues. This specimen comes from a study of cytomegalovirus exposure and HLA in healthy donors. Sequencing was done on a sample of PBMCs. V and J are TRBV6-5 and TRBJ1-2; D is uncertain. This receptor was identified in a young man in good health and CMV-seronegative. This chain's CDR3 is CASSALVGLDYGYTF. For the CDR3, the DNA is TGTGCCAGCAGTGCCCTTGTCGGTCTTGACTATGGCTACACCTTC.